This T cell receptor beta chain was documented in a study of T cell responses to AZD1222 COVID-19 vaccine. Findings and limits, study-wide: Donors, mostly white British, included more females; clonal diversity was possibly underestimated.

Produced via immunoSEQ multiplex PCR; TCRdb's table is partial and in-frame only. The data hold around 100,000 clones, with approximately 83% observed a single time. A remark on this clone: Its specificity is not known.

This clonotype originated in an adult in good health. Sequencing used peripheral blood, obtained on day 0 of AZD1222 vaccination.

The CDR3 nucleotides read TGTGCCAGCAGTCCGACAGGGGCCGCAGGAGATACGCAGTATTTT. Translation: CASSPTGAAGDTQYF. V usage is TRBV7-8 and J usage is TRBJ2-3; 8 nucleotides agree with TRBD1. Germline assignment: CDR1 SGHVS and CDR2 FQNEAQ. This CDR3 is built from 15 residues. Unmatched junction bases numbered 10, after V lost 6 bases and J lost 5 bases.